The 2 T cell receptor beta chains given below trace back to one sample, sequenced in a study of shared clonotypes between healthy human individuals. Data came from immunoSEQ multiplex PCR; TCRdb stores just in-frame clones and leaves some out. This sample has about 1.5 million clones, with 95% to 99% found just once. What was sequenced was naive CD4+ T cells sorted from blood. Stated subset: CD45RA+ positively selected. Receptors were obtained from a young man in good health.

V usage is TRBV5-1 and J usage is TRBJ1-5; 7 nucleotides agree with TRBD1. The CDR3 has 15 amino acids. Trimming at V came to 1 base and at J to 4 bases, leaving 5 bases not matched to a gene. CDR1 is SGHRS, CDR2 YFSETQ, per germline. Written as DNA, the CDR3 is TGCGCCAGCAGCTTGTTGGGACAGCTGAATCAGCCCCAGCATTTT. Its protein is CASSLLGQLNQPQHF.

The genes are TRBV15 and TRBJ2-6, with D tentatively TRBD1 (5 bases). Trimming cost V 2 bases and J 1 base, with 6 bases left between them. CDR3 length: 15 residues. Per germline, CDR1 LNHNV and CDR2 YYDKDF (reference sequence). CDR3 in DNA: TGTGCCACCAGCAGATCAGGGTCTGGGGCCAACGTCCTGACTTTC. Its protein product is CATSRSGSGANVLTF.